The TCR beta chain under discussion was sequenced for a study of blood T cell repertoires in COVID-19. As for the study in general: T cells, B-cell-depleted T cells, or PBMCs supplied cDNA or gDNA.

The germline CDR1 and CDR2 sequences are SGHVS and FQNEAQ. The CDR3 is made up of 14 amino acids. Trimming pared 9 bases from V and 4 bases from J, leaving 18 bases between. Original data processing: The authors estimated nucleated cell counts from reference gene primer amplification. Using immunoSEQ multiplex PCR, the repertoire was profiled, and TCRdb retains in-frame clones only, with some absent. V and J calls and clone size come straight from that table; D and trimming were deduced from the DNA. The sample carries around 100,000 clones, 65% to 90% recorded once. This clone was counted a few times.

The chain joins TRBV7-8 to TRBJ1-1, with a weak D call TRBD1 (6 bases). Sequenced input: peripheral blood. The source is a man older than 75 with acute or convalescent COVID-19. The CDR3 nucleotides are TGTGCCAGTAAGCTTAGGTGGACAGTCACTGAAGCTTTCTTT. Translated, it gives CASKLRWTVTEAFF.